The clone carrying this T cell receptor (beta chain) has more than one count but fewer than ten. This entry is derived from a study of PD-L1 blockade in urothelial cancer. Time point: peripheral blood 6 weeks after treatment start. The protocol was immunoSEQ multiplex PCR, while the TCRdb copy is restricted to in-frame clones and leaves out a portion. The sample contains 46,000 or so clones, 75% to 90% of which appear only once. V was pared by 5 bases and J by 2 bases, with 5 bases of the junction left unmatched. The CDR3 extends over 15 amino acids. Germline V gene lookup returns CDR1 SGHTA and CDR2 FQGNSA.

This specimen consisted of PBMCs, obtained around atezolizumab (anti-PD-L1) treatment. This clonotype was obtained from a man aged 55 to 70 with urothelial cancer. The J gene is TRBJ2-2, the V gene TRBV7-2; 7 nucleotides line up with TRBD1. The CDR3 region is CASSSGQANTGELFF. The CDR3 DNA sequence: TGTGCCAGCAGCAGCGGACAGGCCAACACCGGGGAGCTGTTTTTT.